This T cell receptor beta chain was identified in a study of blood T cell repertoires in COVID-19. Study-wide background: From the United States, Italy and Spain came samples of acute and convalescent COVID-19. From T cells, B-cell-depleted T cells, or PBMCs came the material, which was cDNA or gDNA.

As processed by the authors: Nucleated cell number was recorded as an estimate derived from reference gene primer amplification. Repertoires were generated with immunoSEQ multiplex PCR, while TCRdb's copy carries only in-frame clones and drops some. The DNA gave D and trimming, while V, J and clone size come from that table. The data show over 120,000 clones, roughly 82% seen once. V gave up 3 bases and J gave up 4 bases, with 3 bases separating them. The CDR3 is made up of 11 amino acids. Germline assignment: CDR1 MGHDK and CDR2 SYGVNS. The sample taken for sequencing was peripheral blood. This TCR came from a man in his sixties with active or convalescent COVID-19. The chain links TRBV25-1 to TRBJ2-5; D not certain. The CDR3 DNA reads TGTGCCAGCAGTGATCGAGAGACCCAGTACTTC. The encoded protein is CASSDRETQYF. Based on the CDR3 plus reference TRBV25-1 and TRBJ2-5, the full variable domain is EADIYQTPRYLVIGTGKKITLECSQTMGHDKMYWYQQDPGMELHLIHYSYGVNSTEKGDLSSESTVSRIRTEHFPLTLESARPSHTSQYLCASSDRETQYFGPGTRLLVL.